This T cell receptor beta chain was documented in a study of cytomegalovirus exposure and HLA in healthy donors (dated by TCRdb to 2016 to 2017). Turning to the overall study: An earlier analysis of 550 to 700 of the donors reported approximately 300 Gb of sequence data and 100 million to 130 million unique TCR beta sequences from about 180 million T cells. An early release that covered about 600 HLA-typed donors contained approximately 300 gigabases of sequencing data and about 93 million unique TCR sequences. A later genetic analysis used genome-wide SNP genotypes for about 60% of the 666 donors, treating that subset as a discovery cohort. All discovery cohort repertoires had been generated using a single sequencing platform. A later analysis re-examined previously published TCR beta repertoires from more than 600 donors and added high-resolution HLA genotyping to investigate patterns of TCR occurrence. Across roughly 420 genotyped donors of the cohort, an average of roughly 250,000 unique TCR beta nucleotide sequences per donor were sequenced, and around 20% of those sequences were non-productive. An earlier analysis of approximately 500 of the donors applied high-throughput TCR beta sequencing to assess whether each TCR beta V gene segment acted as functional or pseudogenic. Both class I and class II loci were covered by HLA typing, at four-digit resolution. About five DR-DQ haplotypes were treated as single units for association and clustering because of strong linkage in the cohort. The genetic ancestry cluster associated with self-reported Caucasian donors included roughly 84% of the 398 genotyped donors. The T cell repertoires of about 700 subjects were profiled by immunosequencing and related to cytomegalovirus serostatus. High-throughput TCR immunosequencing, statistical association of individual TCRs with disease status, and machine learning were combined to predict cytomegalovirus infection status. Along with the approximately 700-subject first cohort, a separate validation cohort of about 110 different subjects was used. The aim of the study was to test whether cataloging public T cell receptors could identify signatures of past pathogen exposure. Donor age, sex, ethnicity and CMV serostatus were collected together with the repertoire data. Typing coverage differed by locus: A, B, C, DRB1 and DQB1 were typed in roughly 629-640 donors, DQA1 in roughly 500, DPA1 in around 600, and DPB1 in just under 480. Rather than using new phenotypic data, the later analysis identified candidate immune exposures from TCR beta sequences and from how often those sequences occurred across donors.

The cohort consisted of approximately 670 healthy bone marrow donors. At the time of sampling, all cohort members were nominally healthy, though unrecorded immune exposures were likely present. The donor was CMV seronegative and belonged to the group of around 400 seronegative cohort members. A peripheral blood sample was provided by each donor, and peripheral blood mononuclear cells were used for TCR beta sequencing. Genomic DNA extraction from the blood cell samples was performed with the Qiagen DNeasy Blood Extraction Kit. From cysteine to phenylalanine, the CDR3 is 17 amino acids long. CDR3 DNA only is kept here, 51 bases in frame from base 1. Reading the germline V gene gives CDR1 MDHEN and CDR2 SYDVKM. The junction shows trimming of 6 bases on V and 1 base on J, plus 16 bases between the germline ends. Receptors were amplified or captured by the immunoSEQ multiplex PCR assay. The multiplex PCR relied on a mix of 60 forward primers for TCR Vbeta segments and 13 reverse primers for TCR Jbeta segments. The CDR3 region of rearranged TCR beta genes was amplified from genomic DNA with a multiplex PCR assay. The Illumina HiSeq System was used to sequence the amplified TCR beta libraries as 87-base-pair reads. From the authors' description of their analysis: Across the roughly 640 repertoires, a later analysis counted approximately 75 million unique TCR beta chains, around 11 million of which were shared by at least two donors. Raw reads were error-corrected and collapsed into unique sequences with a nearest-neighbor algorithm that merged closely related sequences to remove PCR and sequencing errors. CDR3 sequences were aligned to IMGT reference sequences to assign V, D and J gene segments. For a sequence to be retained, a match of at least six nucleotides to both a V gene segment and a J gene segment was required. Rearrangements were classified as productive when the CDR3 lacked stop codons and remained in frame with V and J, and all other rearrangements were classified as non-productive. Following IMGT convention, CDR3 was defined as the stretch from the second conserved V-encoded cysteine to the conserved J-encoded phenylalanine. Sequences without an unambiguous match to a single V gene segment were excluded from the earlier analysis of about 600 of the donors. In an earlier analysis of some 590 of the donors, a V segment was called functional when productive rearrangements were above 56.7%, and segregating when the standard deviation between donors exceeded 5%. A statistical classification framework was built to diagnose cytomegalovirus status from the catalog of TCR beta chain sequences. V and J gene assignment, in a later analysis, came from comparing TCR nucleotide sequences with IMGT/GENE-DB human TR gene sequences. Using the TCRdist pipeline, a later analysis assigned CDR3 sequences along with most-parsimonious VDJ recombination scenarios. In a later analysis, each TCR beta chain was defined by its CDR3 amino acid sequence together with its V-gene family, and reads without a unique V-gene family were excluded. A later analysis removed 550 to 700 highly shared, low-generation-probability nucleotide sequences to deal with suspected cross-contamination and a sequencing artifact. For each public chain, a later analysis derived a clonal expansion index from normalized ranks of inferred template counts within each repertoire. In a later analysis, generation probabilities were computed using a VDJ recombination model fitted to out-of-frame rearrangements, and the results were checked against IGoR. In a later analysis, TCR-TCR, TCR-HLA and TCR-CMV co-occurrence was scored with hypergeometric tests, and a repertoire-size bias correction was applied to TCR pairs. In a later analysis, false discovery rates were estimated by permuting HLA or CMV assignments 20 times. In a later analysis, co-occurring TCRs were grouped using DBSCAN, with TCRdist sequence similarity added in when clustering inside HLA-allele-positive subsets. Co-occurrence clustering excluded repertoires with fewer than 30,000 or more than 120,000 public chains, plus five with anomalous nucleotide sharing. Drawn from immuneACCESS, this table holds only the in-frame rearrangements with V and J called that TCRdb kept. Clones are partly lost; checked studies trace under half to an unresolved V gene and leave the rest unexplained. V, J and clone size derive from that table, while D and trimming were established from the DNA sequence. The sample table lists approximately 110,000 clones, over 70% of them with a count of one. Approximately 4.1% of the sample comes from the top ten.

The study at large found these results: Only TCR beta chains were sequenced in this cohort, and the absence of alpha or paired-chain data limited detectable features. The presence/absence analyses assumed that sequencing depth was roughly uniform across donors, and that assumption may not be true. Across donors, most TCR sequences were observed very rarely, whereas some public TCRs were present in many individuals. A cluster of highly shared sequence variants was judged likely to be a technical artifact of the sequencing pipeline. A further reported finding was that TCR beta sequences accurately predicted the HLA-A and HLA-B alleles for most subjects in the first cohort. A later analysis reported that several top co-occurrence clusters appeared linked to parvovirus B19, influenza, CMV and Epstein-Barr virus. Compared with equally common non-associated chains, HLA-associated TCR beta chains in a later analysis were more clonally expanded and had lower generation probabilities. A later analysis found that most CMV-associated TCR beta chains appeared HLA-restricted, with HLA associations seemingly driven largely by CMV exposure. A later analysis associated about 16,000 TCR beta sequences with specific HLA alleles at a false discovery rate of 0.05. Some IMGT-functional V segments, including TRBV6-2 and TRBV6-3, could not be told apart with the 87-base-pair reads, so those segments were excluded. The classifier was reported to diagnose cytomegalovirus status with high specificity and sensitivity in both the original and validation cohorts. CMV serostatus was the only immune exposure information available for the cohort. Three of the identified cytomegalovirus-associated TCR beta chains were confirmed in vitro to be specific for cytomegalovirus antigens. Because counts were too low, some 17 rarely observed V segments, including chromosome 9 orphons, were left out of the earlier analysis of a few hundred of the donors. A later analysis found that TCR association rates varied across HLA loci, with DRB1 alleles showing the most associated TCRs and HLA-C alleles the fewest. Correlated functional status among segregating V segments might be attributable to linkage disequilibrium, but an unknown experimental factor could not be ruled out. A total of roughly 160 TCR beta chains were listed by the study as associated with cytomegalovirus. It was suggested by the authors that the approach could potentially be generalized to other disease states and immunological phenotypes. In a later genetic analysis, fewer N-insertions in productive TCRs were reported among donors in an Asian-associated ancestry cluster than the roughly 640-donor mean. Broadly in line with IMGT annotations, most TCR beta V segments showed up in productive rearrangements about 90% or about 30% of the time in an earlier analysis of around 600 of the donors. HLA typing was unavailable for some donors at each locus, so association tests used only the typed subset. A later genetic analysis associated a missense DCLRE1C variant with V-gene and J-gene trimming of TCR beta chains, and an independent cohort replicated the association. Strong co-occurrence of HLA alleles, especially DR and DQ, made assigning TCR associations to individual alleles difficult.

This clone was observed many times. It has no known antigen specificity. One base away there is no much larger clone; base qualities are not given. The rearranged segments are TRBV28 and TRBJ1-6, and perhaps TRBD1 as D gene, on 5 matching bases. What was sequenced was PBMCs. This receptor was identified in a woman between 35 and 50 years old in good health and CMV-seronegative. In nucleotide form, the sequence is TGTGCCAGCAGGGGCCCCAGCGGGGCGTCCTATAATTCACCCCTCCACTTT. Protein translation: CASRGPSGASYNSPLHF.